This T cell receptor beta chain was captured by sequencing in a study of T cell repertoires in cytomegalovirus infection. Study-wide background: Public TCR beta signatures indicated both CMV infection and matching HLA type. Overall study findings and caveats: Cumulative public TCR beta family frequency identified carriers of CMV plus the relevant HLA. Dominant in the ex vivo response were TCR beta clonotypes restricted by HLA-C and specific for CMV.

TCRdb reanalysed the reads using MiXCR and keeps one entry per CDR3 protein. The table shows approximately 250,000 distinct CDR3 sequences, with 6.5% occurring only once. This clonotype came up once. Its target is not known. CDR1 DFQATT and CDR2 SNEGSKA come from the germline V gene (reference sequence). The CDR3 is 13 residues long. This chain links TRBV20-1 with TRBJ2-7; D possibly matches TRBD1 or TRBD2 (5 bases each). The last part of the DNA fits TRBJ2-1 better; the J call may be wrong. Material: PBMCs. The clonotype comes from a human donor in good health (CMV status not recorded). Some clones in this sample may be carry-over from other donors' samples. CDR3: CSGDPGRLYEQFF. CDR3 nucleotide sequence: TGCAGTGGCGACCCGGGACGGCTCTACGAGCAGTTCTTC.